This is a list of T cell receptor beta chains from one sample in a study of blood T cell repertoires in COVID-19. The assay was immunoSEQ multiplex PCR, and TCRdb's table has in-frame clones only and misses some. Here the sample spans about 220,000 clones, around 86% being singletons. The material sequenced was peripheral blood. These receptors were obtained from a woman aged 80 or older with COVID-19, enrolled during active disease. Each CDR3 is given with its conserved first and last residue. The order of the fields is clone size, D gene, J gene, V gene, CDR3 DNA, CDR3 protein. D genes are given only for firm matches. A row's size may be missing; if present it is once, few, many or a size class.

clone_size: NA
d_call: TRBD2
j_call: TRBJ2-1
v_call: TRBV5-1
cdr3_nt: TGCGCCAGCAGCTCGTCTAGCGGGAGACTTGTTTATGAGCAGTTCTTC
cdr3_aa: CASSSSSGRLVYEQFF

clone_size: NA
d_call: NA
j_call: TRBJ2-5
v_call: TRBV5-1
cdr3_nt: TGCGCCACCACAGGGGGGGCGACGGGGGAGACCCAGTACTTC
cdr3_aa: CATTGGATGETQYF

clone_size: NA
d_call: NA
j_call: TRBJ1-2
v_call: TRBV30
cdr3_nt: TGTGCCTGGAGCCTCGGGCGCGCTCGGGGGAATGGCTACACCTTC
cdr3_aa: CAWSLGRARGNGYTF

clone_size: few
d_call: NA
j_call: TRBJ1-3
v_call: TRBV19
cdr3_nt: TGTGCCAGTAGTCCCTTCGCGGGCTCTGGAAACACCATATATTTT
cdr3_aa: CASSPFAGSGNTIYF

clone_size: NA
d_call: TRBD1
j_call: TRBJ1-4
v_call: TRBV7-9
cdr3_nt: TGTGCCAGCAGCCTCGGACAGGGCTATAATGAAAAACTGTTTTTT
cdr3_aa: CASSLGQGYNEKLFF

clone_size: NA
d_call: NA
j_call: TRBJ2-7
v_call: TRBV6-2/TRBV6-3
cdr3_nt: TGTGCCAGCAGTTACTCGTTCACAGGGCCCTACGAGCAGTACTTC
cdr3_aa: CASSYSFTGPYEQYF

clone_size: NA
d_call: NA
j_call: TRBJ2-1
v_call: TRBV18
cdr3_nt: TGTGCCAGCTCACCCCCGAGCTTGCGGGCCAATGAGCAGTTCTTC
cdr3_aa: CASSPPSLRANEQFF

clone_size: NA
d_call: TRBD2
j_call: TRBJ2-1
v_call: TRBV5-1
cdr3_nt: TGCGCCAGCAGCTTGGCCCGACTAGCGGGAGGGCGAGATGAGCAGTTCTTC
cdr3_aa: CASSLARLAGGRDEQFF

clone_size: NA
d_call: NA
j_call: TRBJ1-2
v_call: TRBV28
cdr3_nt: TGTGCCAGCAGTTTATCCAGGGTTTCTAACTATGGCTACACCTTC
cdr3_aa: CASSLSRVSNYGYTF

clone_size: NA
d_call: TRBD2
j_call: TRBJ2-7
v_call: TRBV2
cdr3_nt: TGTGCCAGCAGTGGACTAGCGGGGCTCGAGCAGTACTTC
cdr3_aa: CASSGLAGLEQYF

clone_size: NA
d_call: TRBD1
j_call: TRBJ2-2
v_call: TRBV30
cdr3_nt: TGTGCCTGGAGGCTAAGGGACAGAGACACCGGGGAGCTGTTTTTT
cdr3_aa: CAWRLRDRDTGELFF

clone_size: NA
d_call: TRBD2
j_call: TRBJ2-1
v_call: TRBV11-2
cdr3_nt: TGTGCCAGCAGACGGGGGCTTCGCGGGGGGCCTTACAATGAGCAGTTCTTC
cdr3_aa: CASRRGLRGGPYNEQFF

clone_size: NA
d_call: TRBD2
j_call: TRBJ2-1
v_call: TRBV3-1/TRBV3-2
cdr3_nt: TGTGCCAGCAGCCGTTGGCCCCGAGGACTAGCGGGGGTGGATGAGCAGTTCTTC
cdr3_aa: CASSRWPRGLAGVDEQFF

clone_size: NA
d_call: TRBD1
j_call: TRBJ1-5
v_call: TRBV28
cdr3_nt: TGTGCCAGCACTCCGGGACAGATCCACCAACCCCAGCATTTT
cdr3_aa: CASTPGQIHQPQHF

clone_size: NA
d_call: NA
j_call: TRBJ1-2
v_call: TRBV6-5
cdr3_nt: TGTGCCAGCAGGTCGGAGGACTATGGCTACACCTTC
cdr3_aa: CASRSEDYGYTF

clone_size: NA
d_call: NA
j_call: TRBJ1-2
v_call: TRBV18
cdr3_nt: TGTGCCAGCTCACCGGGGAGTCTGGATGGCTACACCTTC
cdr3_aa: CASSPGSLDGYTF

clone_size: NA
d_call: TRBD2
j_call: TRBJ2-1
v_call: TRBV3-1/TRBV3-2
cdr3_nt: TGTGCCAGCAGCCAGAGACTAGCCCTCAGCTCCTACAATGAGCAGTTCTTC
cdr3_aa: CASSQRLALSSYNEQFF

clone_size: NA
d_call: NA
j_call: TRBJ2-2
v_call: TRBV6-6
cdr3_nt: TGTGCCAGCAATCGCGGGATGGACACCGGGGAGCTGTTTTTT
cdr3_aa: CASNRGMDTGELFF

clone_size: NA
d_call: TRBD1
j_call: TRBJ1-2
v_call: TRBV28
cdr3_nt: TGTGCCAGCAGTTTAGGGACAGGGGGCGCTCGGGATGGCTACACCTTC
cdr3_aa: CASSLGTGGARDGYTF

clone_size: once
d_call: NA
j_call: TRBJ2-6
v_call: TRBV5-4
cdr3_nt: TGTGCCAGCAGCCCCAGGGGTCCCAGCTCTGGGGCCAACGTCCTGACTTTC
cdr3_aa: CASSPRGPSSGANVLTF

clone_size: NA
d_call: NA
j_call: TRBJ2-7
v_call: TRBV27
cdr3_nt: TGTGCCAGCAGTTTCGGGGGCTACGAGCAGTACTTC
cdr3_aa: CASSFGGYEQYF

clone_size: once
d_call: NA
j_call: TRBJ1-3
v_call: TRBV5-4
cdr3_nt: TGTGCCAGCAGCCAGGGACTCCTGAGCTCTGGAAACACCATATATTTT
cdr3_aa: CASSQGLLSSGNTIYF

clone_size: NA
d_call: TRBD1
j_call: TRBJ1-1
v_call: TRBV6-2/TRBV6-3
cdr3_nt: TGTGCCAGCAGCCTCACAGGGGCGAACACTGAAGCTTTCTTT
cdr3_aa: CASSLTGANTEAFF

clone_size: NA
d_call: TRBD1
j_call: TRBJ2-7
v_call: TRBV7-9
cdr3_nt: TGTGCCAGCAGCCGTAGACAGGGGGCGGTATTCATTCACGAGCAGTACTTC
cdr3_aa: CASSRRQGAVFIHEQYF

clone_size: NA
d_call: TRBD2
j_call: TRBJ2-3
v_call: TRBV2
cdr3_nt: TGTGCCAGCAGTGAACTAGCGGGGGGCACAGATACGCAGTATTTT
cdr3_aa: CASSELAGGTDTQYF

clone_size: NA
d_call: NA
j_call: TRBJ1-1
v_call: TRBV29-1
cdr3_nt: TGCAGCGTTGAAGCGGGATGGACTGAAGCTTTCTTT
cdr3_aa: CSVEAGWTEAFF

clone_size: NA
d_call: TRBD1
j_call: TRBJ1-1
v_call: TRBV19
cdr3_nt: TGTGCCAGTAGTACGGACAGGGGAGTGAACACTGAAGCTTTCTTT
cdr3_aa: CASSTDRGVNTEAFF

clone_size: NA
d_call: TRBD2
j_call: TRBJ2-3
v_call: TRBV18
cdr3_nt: TGTGCCAGCTCTTTTGGACTAGCTGGCACAGATACGCAGTATTTT
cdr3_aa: CASSFGLAGTDTQYF

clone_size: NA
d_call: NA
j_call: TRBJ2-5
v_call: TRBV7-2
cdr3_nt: TGTGCCAGCAGCGCCCGACAGGAAGAGACCCAGTACTTC
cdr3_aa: CASSARQEETQYF

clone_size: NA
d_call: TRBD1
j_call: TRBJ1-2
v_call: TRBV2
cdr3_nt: TGTGCCAGCAGGACAGGGGCCTATGGCTACACCTTC
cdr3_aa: CASRTGAYGYTF

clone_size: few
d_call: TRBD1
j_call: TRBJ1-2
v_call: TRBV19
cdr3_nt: TGTGCCAGTAGTCCAGGGACAGGGGGCTCGCCAGAAGGCTACACCTTC
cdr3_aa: CASSPGTGGSPEGYTF